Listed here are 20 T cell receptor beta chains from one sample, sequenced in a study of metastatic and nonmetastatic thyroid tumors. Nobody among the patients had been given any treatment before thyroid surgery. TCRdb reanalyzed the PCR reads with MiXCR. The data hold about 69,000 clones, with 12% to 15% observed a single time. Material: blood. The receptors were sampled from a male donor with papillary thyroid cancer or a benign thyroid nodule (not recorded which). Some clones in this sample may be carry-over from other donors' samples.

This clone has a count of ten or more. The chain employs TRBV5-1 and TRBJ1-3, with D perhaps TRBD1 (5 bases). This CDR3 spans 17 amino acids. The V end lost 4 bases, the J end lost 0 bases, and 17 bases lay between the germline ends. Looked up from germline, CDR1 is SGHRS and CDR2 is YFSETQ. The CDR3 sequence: CASSPRGRQPSGNTIYF. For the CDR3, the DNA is TGCGCCAGCAGCCCCCGAGGGAGACAGCCCTCTGGAAACACCATATATTTT.

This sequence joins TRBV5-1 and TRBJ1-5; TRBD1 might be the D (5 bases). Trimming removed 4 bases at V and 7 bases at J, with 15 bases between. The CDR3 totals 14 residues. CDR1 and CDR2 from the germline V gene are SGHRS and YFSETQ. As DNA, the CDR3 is TGCGCCAGCAGCCGGGGGACCCGGGTCCAGCCCCAGCATTTT. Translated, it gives CASSRGTRVQPQHF. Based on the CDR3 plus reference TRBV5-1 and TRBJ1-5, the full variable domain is KAGVTQTPRYLIKTRGQQVTLSCSPISGHRSVSWYQQTPGQGLQFLFEYFSETQRNKGNFPGRFSGRQFSNSRSEMNVSTLELGDSALYLCASSRGTRVQPQHFGDGTRLSIL.

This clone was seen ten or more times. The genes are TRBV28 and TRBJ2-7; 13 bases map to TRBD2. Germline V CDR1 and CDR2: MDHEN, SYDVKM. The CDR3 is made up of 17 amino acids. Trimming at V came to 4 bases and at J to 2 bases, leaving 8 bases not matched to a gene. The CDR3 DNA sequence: TGTGCCAGCAGTTCGACTAGCGGGAGGAGGGGACCCTACGAGCAGTACTTC. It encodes CASSSTSGRRGPYEQYF. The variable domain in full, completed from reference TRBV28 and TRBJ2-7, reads DVKVTQSSRYLVKRTGEKVFLECVQDMDHENMFWYRQDPGLGLRLIYFSYDVKMKEKGDIPEGYSVSREKKERFSLILESASTNQTSMYLCASSSTSGRRGPYEQYFGPGTRLTVT.

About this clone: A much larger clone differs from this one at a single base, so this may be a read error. The CDR3 protein is CASSQDEGVHGQFF. As DNA, the CDR3 is TGTGCCAGCAGCCAAGATGAGGGGGTGCATGGTCAGTTCTTC. The chain recombines TRBV3-1 with TRBJ2-1; D perhaps matches TRBD1 (6 bases). Trimming removed 0 bases at V and 13 bases at J, with 16 bases between. The CDR3 is made up of 14 amino acids. The germline CDR1 and CDR2 sequences are LGHDT and YNNKEL (reference sequence).

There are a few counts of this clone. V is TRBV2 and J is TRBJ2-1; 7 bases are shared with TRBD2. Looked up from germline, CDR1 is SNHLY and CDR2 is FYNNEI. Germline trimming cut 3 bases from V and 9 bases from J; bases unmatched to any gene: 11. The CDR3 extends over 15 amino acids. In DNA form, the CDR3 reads TGTGCCAGCAGTGACCTGATCGGGACTATCTTTGAGCAGTTCTTC. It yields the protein CASSDLIGTIFEQFF.

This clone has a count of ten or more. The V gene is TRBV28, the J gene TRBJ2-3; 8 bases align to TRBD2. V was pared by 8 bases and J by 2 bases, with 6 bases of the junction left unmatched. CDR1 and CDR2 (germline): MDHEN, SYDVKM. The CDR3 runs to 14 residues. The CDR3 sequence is CASQGLVITDTQYF. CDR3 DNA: TGTGCCAGCCAGGGACTAGTGATCACAGATACGCAGTATTTT.

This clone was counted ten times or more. The CDR3 region is CASTPGTGPSTDTQYF. In DNA form, the CDR3 reads TGTGCCAGCACCCCGGGGACAGGGCCTAGCACAGATACGCAGTATTTT. V gene TRBV27 combines with J gene TRBJ2-3; TRBD1 aligns across 9 bases. CDR3 length equals 16 residues. V lost 7 bases and J lost 0; bases outside the gene matches: 8. Germline loops: CDR1 MNHEY, CDR2 SMNVEV (reference sequence).

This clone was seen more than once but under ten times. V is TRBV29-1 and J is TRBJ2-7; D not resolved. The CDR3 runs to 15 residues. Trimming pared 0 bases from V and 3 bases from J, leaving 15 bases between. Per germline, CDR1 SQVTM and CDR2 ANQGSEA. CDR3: CSVEEFSCPFYEQYF. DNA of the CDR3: TGCAGCGTTGAAGAGTTTAGCTGCCCATTCTACGAGCAGTACTTC.

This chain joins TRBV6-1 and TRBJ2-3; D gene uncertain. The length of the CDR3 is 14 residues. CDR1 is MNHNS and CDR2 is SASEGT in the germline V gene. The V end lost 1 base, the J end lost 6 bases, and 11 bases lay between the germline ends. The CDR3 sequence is CASSEDYGSDTQYF. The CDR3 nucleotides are TGTGCCAGCAGTGAAGACTATGGTAGCGATACGCAGTATTTT.

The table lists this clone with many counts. In nucleotides, the CDR3 is TGCGCCAGCACTAGAGGACTAGCGGAATACAATGAGCAGTTCTTC. Protein sequence: CASTRGLAEYNEQFF. The J gene is TRBJ2-1, the V gene TRBV10-2; TRBD2 aligns across 10 bases. Germline CDR1 reads WSHSY; CDR2 reads SAAADI. This CDR3 has 15 residues. The J segment lost 4 bases and the V segment lost 7 bases, leaving 7 bases of the junction unmatched.

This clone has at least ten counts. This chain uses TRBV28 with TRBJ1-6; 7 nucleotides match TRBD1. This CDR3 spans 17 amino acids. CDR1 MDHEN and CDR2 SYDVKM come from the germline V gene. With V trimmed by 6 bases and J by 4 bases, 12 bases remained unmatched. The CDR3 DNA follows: TGTGCCAGCAGAAGTTTAGGGGACAGCCAATATAATTCACCCCTCCACTTT. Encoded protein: CASRSLGDSQYNSPLHF.

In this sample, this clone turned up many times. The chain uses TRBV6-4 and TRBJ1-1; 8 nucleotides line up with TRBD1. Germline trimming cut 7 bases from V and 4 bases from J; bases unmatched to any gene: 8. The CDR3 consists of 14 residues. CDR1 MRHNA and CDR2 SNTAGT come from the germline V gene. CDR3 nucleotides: TGTGCCAGCATCGACAGGGGAAGGCCCACTGAAGCTTTCTTT. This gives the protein CASIDRGRPTEAFF.

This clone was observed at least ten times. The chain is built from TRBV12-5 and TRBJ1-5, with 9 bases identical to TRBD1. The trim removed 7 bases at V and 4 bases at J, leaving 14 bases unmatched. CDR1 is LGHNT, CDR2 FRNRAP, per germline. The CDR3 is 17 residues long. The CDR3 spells CASALDRGSLGNQPQHF. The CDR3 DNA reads TGTGCTAGTGCCCTGGACAGGGGCTCCCTTGGAAATCAGCCCCAGCATTTT.

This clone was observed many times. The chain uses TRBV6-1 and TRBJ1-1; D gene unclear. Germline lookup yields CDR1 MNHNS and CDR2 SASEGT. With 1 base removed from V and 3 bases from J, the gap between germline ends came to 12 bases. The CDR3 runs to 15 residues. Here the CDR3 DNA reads TGTGCCAGCAGTGAAGATGAAGGGCGGGACACTGAAGCTTTCTTT. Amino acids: CASSEDEGRDTEAFF.

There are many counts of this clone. The CDR3 nucleotides are TGCGCCAGCAGTGTCGACGGTAGCAATCAGCCCCAGCATTTT. Translation: CASSVDGSNQPQHF. The genes are TRBV10-1 and TRBJ1-5; D gene ambiguous. Germline V lookup: CDR1 WNHNN, CDR2 SYGVQD (reference sequence). Trimming pared 4 bases from V and 0 bases from J, leaving 7 bases between. The CDR3 has 14 amino acids.

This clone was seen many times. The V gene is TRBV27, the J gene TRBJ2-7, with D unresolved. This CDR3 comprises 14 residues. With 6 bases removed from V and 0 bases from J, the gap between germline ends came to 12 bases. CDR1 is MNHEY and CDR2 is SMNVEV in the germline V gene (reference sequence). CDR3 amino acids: CASRRILNSYEQYV. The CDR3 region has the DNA TGTGCCAGCAGACGAATTCTTAACTCCTACGAGCAGTACGTC.

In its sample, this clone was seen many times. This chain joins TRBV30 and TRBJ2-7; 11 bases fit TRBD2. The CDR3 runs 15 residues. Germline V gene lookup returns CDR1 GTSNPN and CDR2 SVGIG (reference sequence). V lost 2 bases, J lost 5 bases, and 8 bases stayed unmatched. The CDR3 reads CAWSIVTSGIHEQYV. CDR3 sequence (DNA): TGTGCCTGGAGTATAGTGACTAGCGGGATTCACGAGCAGTACGTC.

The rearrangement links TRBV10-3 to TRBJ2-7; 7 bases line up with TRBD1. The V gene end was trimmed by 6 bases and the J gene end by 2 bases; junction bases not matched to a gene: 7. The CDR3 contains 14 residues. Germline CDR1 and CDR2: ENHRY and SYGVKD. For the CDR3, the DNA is TGTGCCATCAGCGCGTCAACAGGGGCCTACGAGCAGTACTTC. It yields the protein CAISASTGAYEQYF.

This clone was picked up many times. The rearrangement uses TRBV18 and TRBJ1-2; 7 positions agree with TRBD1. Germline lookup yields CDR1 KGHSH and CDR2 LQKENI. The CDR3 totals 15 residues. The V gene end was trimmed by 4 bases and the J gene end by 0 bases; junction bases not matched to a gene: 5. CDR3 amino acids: CASSHDRAANYGYTF. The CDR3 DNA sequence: TGTGCCAGCTCACACGACAGGGCTGCTAACTATGGCTACACCTTC.

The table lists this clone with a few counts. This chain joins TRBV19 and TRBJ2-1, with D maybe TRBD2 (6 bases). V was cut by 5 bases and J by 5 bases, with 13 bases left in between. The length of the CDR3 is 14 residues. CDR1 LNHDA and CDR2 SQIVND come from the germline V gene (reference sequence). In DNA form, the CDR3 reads TGTGCCAGTAGTTTTCTCGGGAGTCACAATGAGCAGTTCTTC. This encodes CASSFLGSHNEQFF.